Listed below are T cell receptor beta chains from one sample, sequenced in a study of shared clonotypes between healthy human individuals. Method: immunoSEQ multiplex PCR; TCRdb's copy keeps in-frame clones and lacks some. In the table there are about 2.3 million clones, 85% to 95% of which are singletons. Source material: naive CD4+ T cells from PBMCs. These receptors originate from a man aged 18-30 years in good health. Some clones in this sample may be carry-over from other donors' samples. The conserved cysteine and the conserved F or W are not part of the CDR3 here. The size of a clone is reported for some rows only, either as once, few or many, or as a class for expanded clones.

TRBJ2-3 NA TRBV5-1 ASSLVGGEIGDTQY
TRBJ1-1 few TRBV18 ASSSEGRMNTEAF
TRBJ2-1 NA TRBV5-1 ASSQTGRVEQF
TRBJ1-1 NA TRBV15 ATSRDQGKAF
TRBJ1-1 once TRBV28 ASSATLNTEAF
TRBJ2-7 NA TRBV7-8 ASSLRSSGDYEQY
TRBJ2-2 NA TRBV7-9 ASSAGHVTDTGELF
TRBJ2-1 once TRBV27 ASSRPDRDDEQF
TRBJ2-7 NA TRBV9 ASSVGVSGGPVYEQY
TRBJ2-5 NA TRBV6-1 ASSMGDRGTQY
TRBJ1-1 NA TRBV18 ASSLADPNTEAF
TRBJ2-3 NA TRBV30 ASAGPADTQY
TRBJ2-7 NA TRBV28 ASRLAINEQY
TRBJ1-1 NA TRBV5-1 ASSPDPRATNTEAF
TRBJ1-2 NA TRBV7-7 ASSPLIAGEAVNYGYT
TRBJ2-5 NA TRBV7-2 ASSPLQSGAQY
TRBJ2-1 NA TRBV6-5 ASSLRTSGPREQF
TRBJ2-7 NA TRBV29-1 SVESPDGTYEQY
TRBJ2-7 NA TRBV27 ASSFNQAVVWEQY
TRBJ1-4 NA TRBV5-1 ASSLQAGENEKLF
TRBJ1-1 NA TRBV25-1 ASSEPQPTVLNTEAF
TRBJ1-1 NA TRBV2 ASFLGGGLTEAF
TRBJ1-1 NA TRBV7-9 ASSLGGEQVRGAF
TRBJ2-7 NA TRBV5-5 ASSISPVGQEAYEQY
TRBJ1-1 NA TRBV30 AWRRAGNTEAF
TRBJ2-3 NA TRBV5-1 ASSPGLSTDTQY
TRBJ2-5 once TRBV11-3 ASSFGVSETQY
TRBJ2-2 NA TRBV29-1 SVKVAGAGVPSGELF
TRBJ1-2 once TRBV6-5 ASSYSPAGGYGYT
TRBJ2-1 NA TRBV25-1 ASSEPAASTYNEQF
TRBJ2-3 NA TRBV15 ATSVGTGGRTDTQY
TRBJ2-7 NA TRBV28 ASSLAGQGHEQY
TRBJ2-1 NA TRBV5-4 ASSPPGSAGDKNEQF
TRBJ1-1 NA TRBV19 ASTSFQGSNTEAF
TRBJ2-7 once TRBV28 ASSSALGYEQY
TRBJ2-3 NA TRBV29-1 SVGRDTQY
TRBJ1-2 NA TRBV7-2 ASSFAIQEGYT
TRBJ2-5 few TRBV2 ASSQLQTGGETQY
TRBJ2-1 NA TRBV15 ATSRDSRGQGAGSYNEQF
TRBJ2-7 NA TRBV27 ASSFGLDDRSYEQY
TRBJ1-5 NA TRBV4-1 ASSLDRGNQPQH
TRBJ2-7 NA TRBV10-3 AISVLAGGGNEQY
TRBJ1-1 NA TRBV29-1 SVESLRGDRSTEAF
TRBJ1-5 NA TRBV6-5 ASRLRTGEQPQH
TRBJ1-2 NA TRBV5-1 ASRSQGSGPYGYT
TRBJ2-7 NA TRBV7-9 ASSPDRHEQY
TRBJ2-7 NA TRBV5-6 ASSWKPGPGAEQY
TRBJ2-5 NA TRBV5-1 ASRSDGYYQETQY
TRBJ1-1 few TRBV7-3 ASSHDTGGVAF
TRBJ2-3 once TRBV11-3 ASSLVYWTSGRADTQY
TRBJ2-1 NA TRBV12-5 ASGPGELAPNYNEQF
TRBJ2-1 NA TRBV10-3 AISVEEGNEQF
TRBJ1-1 few TRBV9 ASSETGGKAF
TRBJ2-1 NA TRBV2 ASGVNNEQF
TRBJ2-2 NA TRBV2 ASRPTLSKNTGELF